Below, 3 T cell receptor beta chains from the same sample are listed, as sequenced in a study of blood T cell repertoires in COVID-19. The method was immunoSEQ multiplex PCR; TCRdb's version includes in-frame clones alone and lacks a portion of them. This table holds 55,000 to 80,000 clones, more than 70% found once. What was sequenced was peripheral blood. These receptor sequences come from a man aged 50 to 59 with active COVID-19.

This clone came up a few times. The chain employs TRBV9 and TRBJ2-7; 7 bases are shared with TRBD2. Unmatched junction bases numbered 3, after V lost 0 bases and J lost 3 bases. Germline V CDR1 and CDR2: SGDLS, YYNGEE. The CDR3 contains 14 residues. CDR3 DNA: TGTGCCAGCAGCGTAGGCGGGAGCGTCTACGAGCAGTACTTC. Residues: CASSVGGSVYEQYF.

V is TRBV5-6 and J is TRBJ2-5, with 7 bases fitting TRBD2. The germline gives CDR1 SGHDT, CDR2 YYEEEE. The CDR3 is made up of 14 amino acids. J lost 5 bases, V lost 5 bases, and 9 bases had no gene match. Here the CDR3 DNA reads TGTGCCAGCAGTTCAACAGACGGGGGGGAGACCCAGTACTTC. It translates to CASSSTDGGETQYF.

The chain links TRBV4-1 to TRBJ2-3; 10 bases fit TRBD2. CDR3 length: 16 amino acids. Germline lookup yields CDR1 MGHRA and CDR2 YSYEKL. V lost 4 bases and J lost 5; bases outside the gene matches: 9. Written as DNA, the CDR3 is TGCGCCAGCAGCCCCCTCGAGCGGGGGGGTGGAGATACGCAGTATTTT. Its translation: CASSPLERGGGDTQYF.